This is a list of T cell receptor beta chains from one sample in a study of cytomegalovirus exposure and HLA in healthy donors. The protocol was immunoSEQ multiplex PCR, while the TCRdb copy is restricted to in-frame clones and leaves out a portion. In the table there are 180,000 or so clones, 65% to 75% of which are singletons. Sequencing was done on a sample of PBMCs. These receptors all stem from a human donor in good health. Both conserved end residues are part of each CDR3. The order of the fields is V gene, clone size, D gene, J gene, CDR3 DNA, CDR3 protein. A D gene is named only where the DNA matches it firmly. Size is omitted from some rows. Given values are once, few, many or a class for expanded clones.

TRBV4-1	few	.	TRBJ1-4	TGCGCCAGCAGGAGTCCTATGGAGGAAAAACTGTTTTTT	CASRSPMEEKLFF
TRBV25-1	.	TRBD1	TRBJ2-1	TGTGCCAGCACCCCACAGGGGGGATCCTACAATGAGCAGTTCTTC	CASTPQGGSYNEQFF
TRBV4-3	.	.	TRBJ1-3	TGCGCCAGCAGCCAAGAACGGGGCTCTGGAAACACCATATATTTT	CASSQERGSGNTIYF
TRBV9	.	.	TRBJ2-2	TGTGCCAGCAGCGTCCCCGCTGAGGGTGGAGGGGAGCTGTTTTTT	CASSVPAEGGGELFF
TRBV11-2	.	TRBD1	TRBJ1-6	TGTGCCAGCAGACAGGGGGCAGATTCACCCCTCCACTTT	CASRQGADSPLHF
TRBV5-6	.	TRBD1	TRBJ1-1	TGTGCCAGCAGCCGGGACAGGGAAATAGGGGTGAACACTGAAGCTTTCTTT	CASSRDREIGVNTEAFF
TRBV5-1	few	.	TRBJ2-1	TGCGCCAGCAGCGGGAGTGGAGCCTACAATGAGCAGTTCTTC	CASSGSGAYNEQFF
TRBV27	few	TRBD2	TRBJ2-2	TGTGCCAGCAGTCTCCTGCCGACTAGCGTTCTTAGCACCGGGGAGCTGTTTTTT	CASSLLPTSVLSTGELFF
TRBV11-1	.	TRBD1	TRBJ2-1	TGTGCCAGCAGCTTAGGGGACAGGCGGAATGAGCAGTTCTTC	CASSLGDRRNEQFF
TRBV7-9	.	TRBD1	TRBJ1-5	TGTGCCAGCAGCTTAGAGGGGGCGAGCAATCAGCCCCAGCATTTT	CASSLEGASNQPQHF
TRBV7-6	once	.	TRBJ2-7	TGTGCCAGCAGCCCTCAGGGAGGGGGCGAGCAGTACTTC	CASSPQGGGEQYF
TRBV7-9	.	TRBD1	TRBJ1-4	TGTGCCAGCAGCGACACCGGGACAGGCAATGAAAAACTGTTTTTT	CASSDTGTGNEKLFF
TRBV30	.	.	TRBJ1-1	TGTGCCTGGAGTGTTAGCCGTCTGGCAGGGATGAACACTGAAGCTTTCTTT	CAWSVSRLAGMNTEAFF
TRBV2	.	.	TRBJ2-3	TGTGCCAGCACGAGAAACACAGATACGCAGTATTTT	CASTRNTDTQYF
TRBV6-4	.	TRBD1	TRBJ1-1	TGTGCCAGCAGACGGGACAGGCAGAACACTGAAGCTTTCTTT	CASRRDRQNTEAFF
TRBV29-1	.	.	TRBJ1-5	TGCAGCGTGCGACACGGTAATCAGCCCCAGCATTTT	CSVRHGNQPQHF
TRBV19	few	.	TRBJ1-1	TGTGCCACCAAGACAGGGAACACTGAAGCTTTCTTT	CATKTGNTEAFF
TRBV4-1	.	.	TRBJ2-3	TGCGCCAGCAGCCAACCCGCAGATACGCAGTATTTT	CASSQPADTQYF
TRBV5-6	.	TRBD2	TRBJ2-7	TGTGCCAGCAGCTTGGGGACTAGCGGGGACGTGCAGTACTTC	CASSLGTSGDVQYF
TRBV6-1	.	TRBD2	TRBJ2-3	TGTGCCAGTTCAGGACTAGCGGGGGGCACAGATACGCAGTATTTT	CASSGLAGGTDTQYF
TRBV5-1	.	.	TRBJ2-5	TGCGCCAGCAGTTTTTCAGGGGGGGAGACCCAGTACTTC	CASSFSGGETQYF
TRBV2	.	.	TRBJ1-5	TGTGCCAGCAGTGACCGGAGGGGCAATCAGCCCCAGCATTTT	CASSDRRGNQPQHF
TRBV5-5	.	TRBD2	TRBJ2-1	TGTGCCAGCAGCTATCCAAGGACTAGCGGGGGGAGCTCCTACAATGAGCAGTTCTTC	CASSYPRTSGGSSYNEQFF
TRBV27	.	.	TRBJ1-1	TGTGCCAGCAGTTTCAGGGGCCAGAACACTGAAGCTTTCTTT	CASSFRGQNTEAFF
TRBV2	.	TRBD1	TRBJ1-5	TGTGCCAGCAGTGGAGGGACAGGGGCCAATCAGCCCCAGCATTTT	CASSGGTGANQPQHF
TRBV9	.	.	TRBJ2-7	TGTGCCAGCAGCCCGAACAGGGTCTCCTACGAGCAGTACTTC	CASSPNRVSYEQYF
TRBV7-9	.	.	TRBJ1-3	TGTGCCAGCAGCCACACCCGGACAGACTCCTCTGGAAACACCATATATTTT	CASSHTRTDSSGNTIYF
TRBV5-1	.	TRBD1	TRBJ2-2	TGCGCCAGCAGCTATATGGGACAGGGAAAAACCGGGGAGCTGTTTTTT	CASSYMGQGKTGELFF
TRBV30	.	TRBD1	TRBJ2-7	TGTGCCTGGAGGACAGGGGGATTATACGAGCAGTACTTC	CAWRTGGLYEQYF
TRBV10-3	few	.	TRBJ1-3	TGTGCCATCAGTAGAGGGGAGGTTGGAAACACCATATATTTT	CAISRGEVGNTIYF
TRBV5-1	.	.	TRBJ1-5	TGCGCCAGCAGCTCCCGTCCGAATCAGCCCCAGCATTTT	CASSSRPNQPQHF
TRBV4-1	.	TRBD1	TRBJ1-1	TGCGCCAGCAGCCTTAACCCCGGGACAGGGGACACTGAAGCTTTCTTT	CASSLNPGTGDTEAFF
TRBV25-1	.	.	TRBJ2-7	TGTGCCAGCAGTGAGGAGGCCTCCTACGAGCAGTACTTC	CASSEEASYEQYF
TRBV29-1	.	TRBD1	TRBJ1-2	TGCAGCGTTGATAGGCAGGGGGGCTATGGCTACACCTTC	CSVDRQGGYGYTF